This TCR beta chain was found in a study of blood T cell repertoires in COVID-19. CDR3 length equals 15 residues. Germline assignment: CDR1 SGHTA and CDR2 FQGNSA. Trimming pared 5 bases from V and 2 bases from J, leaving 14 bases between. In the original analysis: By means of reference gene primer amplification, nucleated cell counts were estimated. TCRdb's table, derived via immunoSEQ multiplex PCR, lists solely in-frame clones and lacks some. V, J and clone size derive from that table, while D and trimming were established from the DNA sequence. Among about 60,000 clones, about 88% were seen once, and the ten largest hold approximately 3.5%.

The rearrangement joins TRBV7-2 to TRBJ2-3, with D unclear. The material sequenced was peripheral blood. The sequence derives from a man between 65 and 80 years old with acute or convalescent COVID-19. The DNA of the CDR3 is TGTGCCAGCAGCCCCCGGTCGGTCCACACAGATACGCAGTATTTT. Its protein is CASSPRSVHTDTQYF. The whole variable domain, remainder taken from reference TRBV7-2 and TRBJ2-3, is GAGVSQSPSNKVTEKGKDVELRCDPISGHTALYWYRQSLGQGLEFLIYFQGNSAPDKSGLPSDRFSAERTGGSVSTLTIQRTQQEDSAVYLCASSPRSVHTDTQYFGPGTRLTVL.